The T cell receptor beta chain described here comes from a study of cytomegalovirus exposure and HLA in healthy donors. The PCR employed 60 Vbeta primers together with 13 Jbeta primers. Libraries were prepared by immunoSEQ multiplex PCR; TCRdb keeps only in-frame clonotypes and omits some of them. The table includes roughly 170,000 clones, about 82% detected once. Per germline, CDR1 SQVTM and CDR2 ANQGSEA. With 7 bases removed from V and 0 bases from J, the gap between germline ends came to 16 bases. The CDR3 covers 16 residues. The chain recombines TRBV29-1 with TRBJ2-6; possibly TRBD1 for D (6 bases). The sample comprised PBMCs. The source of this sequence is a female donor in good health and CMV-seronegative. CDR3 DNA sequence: TGCAGCGCGGCCTCGACAGGCCGCTCTGGGGCCAACGTCCTGACTTTC. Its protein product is CSAASTGRSGANVLTF. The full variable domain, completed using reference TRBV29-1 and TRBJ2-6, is SAVISQKPSRDICQRGTSLTIQCQVDSQVTMMFWYRQQPGQSLTLIATANQGSEATYESGFVIDKFPISRPNLTFSTLTVSNMSPEDSSIYLCSAASTGRSGANVLTFGAGSRLTVL.